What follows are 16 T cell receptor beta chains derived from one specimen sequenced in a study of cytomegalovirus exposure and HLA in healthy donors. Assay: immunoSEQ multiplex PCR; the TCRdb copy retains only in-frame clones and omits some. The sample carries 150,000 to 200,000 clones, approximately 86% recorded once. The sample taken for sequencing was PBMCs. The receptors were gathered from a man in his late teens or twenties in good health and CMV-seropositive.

CDR3 DNA sequence: TGTGCCAGCACAGGGTTAGGAGCTTTCTTT. As protein: CASTGLGAFF. The chain is built from TRBV2 and TRBJ1-1; TRBD1 is a possible D gene (5 bases). Germline V CDR1 and CDR2: SNHLY, FYNNEI. V lost 7 bases to trimming and J lost 10 bases, with 10 bases between them. The CDR3 extends over 10 amino acids.

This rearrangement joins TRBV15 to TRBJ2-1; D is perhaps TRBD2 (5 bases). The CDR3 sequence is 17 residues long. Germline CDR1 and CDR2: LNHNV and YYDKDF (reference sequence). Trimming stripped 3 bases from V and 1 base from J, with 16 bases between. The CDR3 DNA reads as TGTGCCACCAGCAGGACACTAGAATCGGGGTCCTACAATGAGCAGTTCTTC. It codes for CATSRTLESGSYNEQFF.

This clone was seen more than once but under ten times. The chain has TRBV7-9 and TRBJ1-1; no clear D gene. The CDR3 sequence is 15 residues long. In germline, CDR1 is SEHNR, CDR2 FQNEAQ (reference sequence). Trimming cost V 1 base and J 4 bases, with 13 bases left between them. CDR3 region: CASSLVGGGLTEAFF. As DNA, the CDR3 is TGTGCCAGCAGCTTAGTGGGTGGAGGGCTCACTGAAGCTTTCTTT.

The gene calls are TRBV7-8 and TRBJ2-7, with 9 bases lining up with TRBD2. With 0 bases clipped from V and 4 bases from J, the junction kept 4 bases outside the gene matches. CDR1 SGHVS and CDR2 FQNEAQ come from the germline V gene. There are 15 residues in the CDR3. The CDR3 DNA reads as TGTGCCAGCAGCTTAGCAGCGGGAGGACCATACGAGCAGTACTTC. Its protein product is CASSLAAGGPYEQYF.

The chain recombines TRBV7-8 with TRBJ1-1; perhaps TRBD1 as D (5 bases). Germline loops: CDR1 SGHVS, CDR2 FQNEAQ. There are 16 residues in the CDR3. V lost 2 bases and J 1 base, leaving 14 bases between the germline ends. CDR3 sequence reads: CASSLRRDRGNTEAFF. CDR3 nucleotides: TGTGCCAGCAGCTTAAGGCGAGACAGAGGGAACACTGAAGCTTTCTTT.

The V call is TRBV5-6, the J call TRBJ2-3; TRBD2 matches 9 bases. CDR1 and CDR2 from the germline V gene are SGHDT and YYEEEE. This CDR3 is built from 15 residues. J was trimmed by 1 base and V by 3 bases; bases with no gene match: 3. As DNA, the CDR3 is TGTGCCAGCAGCTACCCTAGCGGGGGCACAGATACGCAGTATTTT. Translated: CASSYPSGGTDTQYF.

CDR3 amino acids: CASSLDSQETQYF. The CDR3 region has the DNA TGTGCCAGCAGCTTAGATAGCCAAGAGACCCAGTACTTC. The chain links TRBV7-3 to TRBJ2-5; D is uncertain. The germline gives CDR1 SGHTA, CDR2 FQGTGA. V shed 2 bases and J shed 1 base, with 5 bases lying between them. CDR3 length equals 13 residues.

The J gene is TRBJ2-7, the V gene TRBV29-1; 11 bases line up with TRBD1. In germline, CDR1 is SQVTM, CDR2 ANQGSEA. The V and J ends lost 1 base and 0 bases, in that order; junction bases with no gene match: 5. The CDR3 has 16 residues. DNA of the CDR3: TGCAGCGTTGAAGTCTCCGGGACAGGGGGCTCCTACGAGCAGTACTTC. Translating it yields CSVEVSGTGGSYEQYF.

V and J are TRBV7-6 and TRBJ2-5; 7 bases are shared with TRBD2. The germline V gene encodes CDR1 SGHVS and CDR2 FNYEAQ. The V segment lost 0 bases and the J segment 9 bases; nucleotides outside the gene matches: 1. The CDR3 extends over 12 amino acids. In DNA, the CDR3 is TGTGCCAGCAGCTTAGCCCGGGGGGCCCAGTACTTC. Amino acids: CASSLARGAQYF.

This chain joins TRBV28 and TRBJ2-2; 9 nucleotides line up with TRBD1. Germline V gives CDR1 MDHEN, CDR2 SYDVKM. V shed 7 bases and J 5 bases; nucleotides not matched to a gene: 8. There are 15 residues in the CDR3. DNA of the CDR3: TGTGCCAGCACCCACAGGGGGCTTGGGACCGGGGAGCTGTTTTTT. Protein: CASTHRGLGTGELFF.

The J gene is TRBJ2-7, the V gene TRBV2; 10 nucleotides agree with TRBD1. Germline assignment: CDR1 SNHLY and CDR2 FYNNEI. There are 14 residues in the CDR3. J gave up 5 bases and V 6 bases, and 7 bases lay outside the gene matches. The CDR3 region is CASSWGDRGDEQYF. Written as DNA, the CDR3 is TGTGCCAGCAGCTGGGGGGACAGGGGCGACGAGCAGTACTTC.

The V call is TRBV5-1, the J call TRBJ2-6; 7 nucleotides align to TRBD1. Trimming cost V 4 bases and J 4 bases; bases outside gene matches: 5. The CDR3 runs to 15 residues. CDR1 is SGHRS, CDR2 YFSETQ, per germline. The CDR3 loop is CASSPTGFGANVLTF. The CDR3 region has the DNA TGCGCCAGCAGCCCGACAGGGTTCGGGGCCAACGTCCTGACTTTC.

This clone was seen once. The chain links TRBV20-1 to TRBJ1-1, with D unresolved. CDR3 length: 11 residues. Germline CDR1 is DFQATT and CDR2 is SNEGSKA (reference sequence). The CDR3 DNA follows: TGCGCCGAGCGGGGAGGGACTGAAGCTTTCTTT. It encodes CAERGGTEAFF.

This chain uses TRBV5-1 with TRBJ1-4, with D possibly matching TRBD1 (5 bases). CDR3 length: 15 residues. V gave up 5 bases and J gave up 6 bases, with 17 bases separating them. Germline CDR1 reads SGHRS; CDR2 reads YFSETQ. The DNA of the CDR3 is TGCGCCAGCAGTCAAGGGGCCCCCGCGGATGAAAAACTGTTTTTT. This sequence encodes CASSQGAPADEKLFF.

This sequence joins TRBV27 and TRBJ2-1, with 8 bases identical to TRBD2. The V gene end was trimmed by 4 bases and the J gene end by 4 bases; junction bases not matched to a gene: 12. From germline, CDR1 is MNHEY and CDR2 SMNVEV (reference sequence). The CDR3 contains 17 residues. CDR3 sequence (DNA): TGTGCCAGCAGTTGGTCTAGCGGGCCCTGGACTTACAATGAGCAGTTCTTC. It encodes CASSWSSGPWTYNEQFF.

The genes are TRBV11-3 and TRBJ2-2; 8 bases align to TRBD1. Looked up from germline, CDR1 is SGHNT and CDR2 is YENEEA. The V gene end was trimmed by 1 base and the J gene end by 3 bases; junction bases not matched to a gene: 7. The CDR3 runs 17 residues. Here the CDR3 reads CASSLAKTGEDTGELFF. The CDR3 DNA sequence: TGTGCCAGCAGCTTAGCTAAGACAGGGGAGGACACCGGGGAGCTGTTTTTT. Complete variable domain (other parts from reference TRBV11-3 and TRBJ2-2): EAGVVQSPRYKIIEKKQPVAFWCNPISGHNTLYWYLQNLGQGPELLIRYENEEAVDDSQLPKDRFSAERLKGVDSTLKIQPAELGDSAVYLCASSLAKTGEDTGELFFGEGSRLTVL.